This T cell receptor (beta chain) came from a study of blood T cells in healthy people across ages. Overall study context: Per two T cells, about one barcoded beta molecule was captured through template switching.

Primers used in a second PCR of about 6 to 12 cycles were a sample-barcoded 5' primer and a J-beta primer mix. Every sample gave at least 3 million paired-end reads containing CDR3. Using its own MiXCR run on the 5' RACE reads, TCRdb lists one record per CDR3 protein. This table holds some 1.1 million distinct CDR3 sequences, around two fifths found once. Donors were healthy Caucasian individuals from Russia aged roughly 6 to 90. With 4 bases removed from V and 7 bases from J, the gap between germline ends came to 14 bases. Germline V CDR1 and CDR2: MNHNY, SVGAGI (reference sequence). The CDR3 totals 14 residues.

The J gene is TRBJ2-1, the V gene TRBV6-6; tentative D call: TRBD2 (6 bases). The sequenced sample was blood. The TCR comes from a young man in good health. The CDR3 DNA reads as TGTGCCAGCAGTTTAGCGGACACGTGGAATGAGCAGTTCTTC. It translates to CASSLADTWNEQFF.